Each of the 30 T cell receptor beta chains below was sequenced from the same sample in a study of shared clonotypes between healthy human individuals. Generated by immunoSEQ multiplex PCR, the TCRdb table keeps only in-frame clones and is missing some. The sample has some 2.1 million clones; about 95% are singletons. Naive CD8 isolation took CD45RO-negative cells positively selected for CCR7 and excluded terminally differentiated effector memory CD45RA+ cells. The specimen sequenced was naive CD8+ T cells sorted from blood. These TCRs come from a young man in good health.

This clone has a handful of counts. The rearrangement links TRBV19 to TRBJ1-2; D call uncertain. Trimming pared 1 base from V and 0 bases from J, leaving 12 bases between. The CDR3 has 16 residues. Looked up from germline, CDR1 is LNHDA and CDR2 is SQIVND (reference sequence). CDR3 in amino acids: CASSIVSDGSNYGYTF. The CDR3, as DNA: TGTGCCAGTAGTATAGTCTCCGACGGTTCTAACTATGGCTACACCTTC. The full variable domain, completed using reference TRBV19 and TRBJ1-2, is DGGITQSPKYLFRKEGQNVTLSCEQNLNHDAMYWYRQDPGQGLRLIYYSQIVNDFQKGDIAEGYSVSREKKESFPLTVTSAQKNPTAFYLCASSIVSDGSNYGYTFGSGTRLTVV.

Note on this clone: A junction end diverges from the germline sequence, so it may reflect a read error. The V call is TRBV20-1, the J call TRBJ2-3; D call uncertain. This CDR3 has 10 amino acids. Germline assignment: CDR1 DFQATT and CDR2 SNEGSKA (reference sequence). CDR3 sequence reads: CQIEADAQYF. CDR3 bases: TGTCAGATAGAGGCAGACGCGCAGTATTTT.

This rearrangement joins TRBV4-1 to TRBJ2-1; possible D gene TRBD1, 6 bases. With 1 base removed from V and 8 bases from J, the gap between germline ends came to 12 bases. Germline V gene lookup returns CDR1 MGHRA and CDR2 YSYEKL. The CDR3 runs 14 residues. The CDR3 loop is CASSQGPGVDEQFF. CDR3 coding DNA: TGCGCCAGCAGCCAAGGGCCAGGGGTGGATGAGCAGTTCTTC.

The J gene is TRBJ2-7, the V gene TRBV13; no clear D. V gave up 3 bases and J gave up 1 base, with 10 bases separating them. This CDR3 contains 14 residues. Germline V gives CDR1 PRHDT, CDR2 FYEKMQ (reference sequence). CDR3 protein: CASSLGRGSYEQYF. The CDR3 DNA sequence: TGTGCCAGCAGCTTGGGCAGAGGATCCTACGAGCAGTACTTC. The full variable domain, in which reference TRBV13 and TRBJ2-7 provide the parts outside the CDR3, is AAGVIQSPRHLIKEKRETATLKCYPIPRHDTVYWYQQGPGQDPQFLISFYEKMQSDKGSIPDRFSAQQFSDYHSELNMSSLELGDSALYFCASSLGRGSYEQYFGPGTRLTVT.

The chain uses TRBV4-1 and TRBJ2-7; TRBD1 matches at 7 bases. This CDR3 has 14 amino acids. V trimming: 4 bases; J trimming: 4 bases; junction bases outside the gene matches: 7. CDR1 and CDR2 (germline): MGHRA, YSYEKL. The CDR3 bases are TGCGCCAGCAGCCTTCGACAGGGAAAGTACGAGCAGTACTTC. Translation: CASSLRQGKYEQYF.

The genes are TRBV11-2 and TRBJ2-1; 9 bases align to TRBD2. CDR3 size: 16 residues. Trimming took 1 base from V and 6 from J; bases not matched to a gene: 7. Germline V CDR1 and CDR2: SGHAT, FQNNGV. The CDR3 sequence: CASSLGAGGISNEQFF. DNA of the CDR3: TGTGCCAGCAGCTTAGGAGCGGGAGGTATCAGCAATGAGCAGTTCTTC.

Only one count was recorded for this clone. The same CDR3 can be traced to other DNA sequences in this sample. Written as DNA, the CDR3 is TGTGCCAGCAGTCTTTACAGCGGGAGCTACGAGCAGTACTTC. It specifies CASSLYSGSYEQYF. The V and J genes are TRBV27 and TRBJ2-7; 8 bases are shared with TRBD2. Trimming cost V 5 bases and J 3 bases; bases outside gene matches: 6. The CDR3 totals 14 residues. In germline, CDR1 is MNHEY, CDR2 SMNVEV (reference sequence).

The CDR3 DNA reads as TGTGCCATTTCCTCTACCCCATTCTACTATGGCTACACCTTC. Translating gives CAISSTPFYYGYTF. The rearrangement links TRBV5-3 to TRBJ1-2; D uncertain. Being an ORF, TRBV5-3 has a function that is uncertain. V was trimmed by 9 bases and J by 3 bases, leaving 18 bases between them. The CDR3 has 14 amino acids.

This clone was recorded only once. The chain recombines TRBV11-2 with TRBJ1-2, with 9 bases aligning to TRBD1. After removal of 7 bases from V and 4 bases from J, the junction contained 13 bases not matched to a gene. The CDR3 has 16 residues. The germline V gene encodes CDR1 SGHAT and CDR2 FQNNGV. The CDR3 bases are TGTGCCAGCACCCCATTCCCCGGACAGGGGATCTATGGCTACACCTTC. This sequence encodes CASTPFPGQGIYGYTF.

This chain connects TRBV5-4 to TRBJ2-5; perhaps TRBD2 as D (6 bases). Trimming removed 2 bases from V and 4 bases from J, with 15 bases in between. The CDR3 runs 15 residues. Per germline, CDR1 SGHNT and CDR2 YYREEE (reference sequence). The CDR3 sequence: CASSFRLVGVETQYF. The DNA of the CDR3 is TGTGCCAGCAGCTTTCGACTAGTGGGGGTAGAGACCCAGTACTTC.

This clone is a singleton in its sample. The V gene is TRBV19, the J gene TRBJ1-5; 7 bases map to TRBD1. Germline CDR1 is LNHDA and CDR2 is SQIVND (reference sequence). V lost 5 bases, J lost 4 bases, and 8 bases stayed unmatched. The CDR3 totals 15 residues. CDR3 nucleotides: TGTGCCAGTAGTGGCAGGGGGGGATGGAATCAGCCCCAGCATTTT. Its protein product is CASSGRGGWNQPQHF.

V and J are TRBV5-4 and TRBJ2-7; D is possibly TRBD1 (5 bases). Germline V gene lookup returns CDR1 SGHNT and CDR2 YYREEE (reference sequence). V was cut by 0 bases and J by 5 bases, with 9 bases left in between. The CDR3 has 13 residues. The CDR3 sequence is CASSLEGFDEQYF. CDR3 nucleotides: TGTGCCAGCAGCTTGGAGGGGTTCGACGAGCAGTACTTC.

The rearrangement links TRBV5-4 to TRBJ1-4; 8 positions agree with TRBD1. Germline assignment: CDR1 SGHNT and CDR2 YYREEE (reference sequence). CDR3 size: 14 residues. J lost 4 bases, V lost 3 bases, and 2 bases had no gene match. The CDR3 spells CASSYRGGNEKLFF. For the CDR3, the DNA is TGTGCCAGCAGCTACAGGGGGGGTAATGAAAAACTGTTTTTT.

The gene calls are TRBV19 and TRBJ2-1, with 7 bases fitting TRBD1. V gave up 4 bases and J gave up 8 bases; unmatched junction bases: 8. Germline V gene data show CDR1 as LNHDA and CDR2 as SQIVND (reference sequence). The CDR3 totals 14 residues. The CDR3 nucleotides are TGTGCCAGTAGTACGATAGGGGGCCTTGATGAGCAGTTCTTC. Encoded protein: CASSTIGGLDEQFF.

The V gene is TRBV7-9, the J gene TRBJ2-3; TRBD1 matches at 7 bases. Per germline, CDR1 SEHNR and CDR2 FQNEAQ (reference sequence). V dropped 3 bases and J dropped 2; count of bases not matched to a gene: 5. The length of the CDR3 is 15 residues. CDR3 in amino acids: CASSFRDSYTDTQYF. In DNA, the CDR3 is TGTGCCAGCAGCTTCCGGGACAGTTACACAGATACGCAGTATTTT.

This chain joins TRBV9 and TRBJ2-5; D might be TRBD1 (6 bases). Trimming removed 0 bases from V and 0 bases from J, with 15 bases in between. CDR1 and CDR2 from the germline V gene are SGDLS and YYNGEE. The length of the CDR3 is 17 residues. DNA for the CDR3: TGTGCCAGCAGCGTAGGAGAGACAGGCGGCAACCAAGAGACCCAGTACTTC. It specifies CASSVGETGGNQETQYF.

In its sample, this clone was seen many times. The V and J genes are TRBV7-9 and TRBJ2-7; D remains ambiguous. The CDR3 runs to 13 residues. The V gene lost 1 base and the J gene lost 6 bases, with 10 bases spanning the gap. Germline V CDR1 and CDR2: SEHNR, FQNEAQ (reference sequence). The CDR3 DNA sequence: TGTGCCAGCAGCTTAGATCTCAGGACCGAGCAGTACTTC. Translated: CASSLDLRTEQYF.

CDR3 loop: CASSQSNLAGAGANVLTF. CDR3 nucleotide sequence: TGCGCCAGCAGCCAATCAAATCTAGCGGGAGCTGGGGCCAACGTCCTGACTTTC. V usage is TRBV4-3 and J usage is TRBJ2-6, with TRBD2 matching over 10 bases. Germline CDR1 is LGHNA and CDR2 is YSLEER. The CDR3 is 18 residues long. V lost 2 bases, J lost 2 bases, and 6 bases stayed unmatched.

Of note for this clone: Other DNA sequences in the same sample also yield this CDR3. CDR3 sequence reads: CASSQDYSYNEQFF. As DNA, the CDR3 is TGTGCCAGCAGCCAAGATTACTCCTACAATGAGCAGTTCTTC. The chain joins TRBV14 to TRBJ2-1; D is ambiguous. Trimming pared 0 bases from V and 0 bases from J, leaving 3 bases between. Germline CDR1 is SGHDN and CDR2 is FVKESK. The CDR3 is made up of 14 amino acids. Variable domain in full (rest from reference TRBV14 and TRBJ2-1): EAGVTQFPSHSVIEKGQTVTLRCDPISGHDNLYWYRRVMGKEIKFLLHFVKESKQDESGMPNNRFLAERTGGTYSTLKVQPAELEDSGVYFCASSQDYSYNEQFFGPGTRLTVL.

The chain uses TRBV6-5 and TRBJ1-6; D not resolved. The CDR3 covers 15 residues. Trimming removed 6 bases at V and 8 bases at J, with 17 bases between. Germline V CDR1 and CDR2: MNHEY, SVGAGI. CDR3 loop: CASRTGILQDSPLHF. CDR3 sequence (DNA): TGTGCCAGCAGGACGGGGATACTGCAGGATTCACCCCTCCACTTT.

The CDR3 region is CASKYSFANTGELFF. DNA for the CDR3: TGTGCCAGTAAATATTCGTTCGCGAACACCGGGGAGCTGTTTTTT. This sequence joins TRBV19 and TRBJ2-2, with D hard to call. CDR3 length: 15 amino acids. Germline V CDR1 and CDR2: LNHDA, SQIVND (reference sequence). The V and J ends lost 7 bases and 0 bases respectively, with 12 bases between them.

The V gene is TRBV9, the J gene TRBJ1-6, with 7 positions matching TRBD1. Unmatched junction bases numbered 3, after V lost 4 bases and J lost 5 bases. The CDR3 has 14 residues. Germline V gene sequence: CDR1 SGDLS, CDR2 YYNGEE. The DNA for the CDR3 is TGTGCCAGCAGCCCAGACAGGGATAATTCACCCCTCCACTTT. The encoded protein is CASSPDRDNSPLHF.

The DNA for the CDR3 is TGTGCCAGCTCACCGCCGGAGGAAAGCACAGATACGCAGTATTTT. Its translation: CASSPPEESTDTQYF. The gene calls are TRBV18 and TRBJ2-3; possible D gene TRBD2, 5 bases. CDR1 and CDR2 (germline): KGHSH, LQKENI. The V end was cut by 3 bases, the J end by 0 bases, with 10 bases between. The CDR3 runs to 15 residues. Filled out from reference TRBV18 and TRBJ2-3, the complete variable domain reads NAGVMQNPRHLVRRRGQEARLRCSPMKGHSHVYWYRQLPEEGLKFMVYLQKENIIDESGMPKERFSAEFPKEGPSILRIQQVVRGDSAAYFCASSPPEESTDTQYFGPGTRLTVL.

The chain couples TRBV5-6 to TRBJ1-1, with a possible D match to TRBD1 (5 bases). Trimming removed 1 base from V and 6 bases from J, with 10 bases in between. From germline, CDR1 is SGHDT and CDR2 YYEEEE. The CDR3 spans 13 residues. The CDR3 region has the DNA TGTGCCAGCAGCTTGCAGGGATCGGCTGAAGCTTTCTTT. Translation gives CASSLQGSAEAFF.

The CDR3 protein is CASSLQGAEDEKLFF. CDR3 coding DNA: TGTGCCAGCAGCTTACAGGGGGCGGAGGATGAAAAACTGTTTTTT. The rearrangement uses TRBV9 and TRBJ1-4, with 9 bases that match TRBD1. J was trimmed by 6 bases and V by 4 bases; bases with no gene match: 7. Per the germline V gene, CDR1 is SGDLS and CDR2 is YYNGEE. CDR3 length: 15 residues.

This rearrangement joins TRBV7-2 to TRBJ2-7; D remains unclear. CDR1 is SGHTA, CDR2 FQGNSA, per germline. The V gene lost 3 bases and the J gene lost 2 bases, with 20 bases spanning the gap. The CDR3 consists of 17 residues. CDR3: CASSFNSLKRFPYEQYF. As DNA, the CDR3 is TGTGCCAGCAGCTTTAATTCCCTGAAACGCTTCCCCTACGAGCAGTACTTC.

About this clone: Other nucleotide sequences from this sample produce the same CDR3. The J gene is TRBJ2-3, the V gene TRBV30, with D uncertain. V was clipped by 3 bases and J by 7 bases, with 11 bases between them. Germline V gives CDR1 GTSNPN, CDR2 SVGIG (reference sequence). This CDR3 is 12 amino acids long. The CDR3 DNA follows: TGTGCCTGGAGCCAGCCAATCCATACGCAGTATTTT. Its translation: CAWSQPIHTQYF.

The CDR3 reads CASSVEDRVGTEAFF. Written as DNA, the CDR3 is TGTGCCAGCAGCGTAGAGGACAGGGTAGGGACTGAAGCTTTCTTT. The chain is built from TRBV9 and TRBJ1-1, with 8 bases identical to TRBD1. Trimming took 0 bases from V and 5 from J; bases not matched to a gene: 6. This CDR3 region has 15 residues. Germline V gene sequence: CDR1 SGDLS, CDR2 YYNGEE.

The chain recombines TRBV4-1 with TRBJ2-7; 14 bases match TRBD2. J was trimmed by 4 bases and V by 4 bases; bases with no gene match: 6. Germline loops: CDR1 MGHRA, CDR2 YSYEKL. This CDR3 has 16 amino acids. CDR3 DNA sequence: TGCGCCAGCAGCCCTAGGACTAGCGGGGGGCATTACGAGCAGTACTTC. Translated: CASSPRTSGGHYEQYF.

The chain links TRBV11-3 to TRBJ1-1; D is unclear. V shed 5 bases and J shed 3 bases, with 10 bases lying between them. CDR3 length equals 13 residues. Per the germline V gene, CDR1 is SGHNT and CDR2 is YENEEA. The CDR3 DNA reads TGTGCCAGCAGCGGACCGCCCCACACTGAAGCTTTCTTT. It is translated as CASSGPPHTEAFF. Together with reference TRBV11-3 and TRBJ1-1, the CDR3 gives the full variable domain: EAGVVQSPRYKIIEKKQPVAFWCNPISGHNTLYWYLQNLGQGPELLIRYENEEAVDDSQLPKDRFSAERLKGVDSTLKIQPAELGDSAVYLCASSGPPHTEAFFGQGTRLTVV.